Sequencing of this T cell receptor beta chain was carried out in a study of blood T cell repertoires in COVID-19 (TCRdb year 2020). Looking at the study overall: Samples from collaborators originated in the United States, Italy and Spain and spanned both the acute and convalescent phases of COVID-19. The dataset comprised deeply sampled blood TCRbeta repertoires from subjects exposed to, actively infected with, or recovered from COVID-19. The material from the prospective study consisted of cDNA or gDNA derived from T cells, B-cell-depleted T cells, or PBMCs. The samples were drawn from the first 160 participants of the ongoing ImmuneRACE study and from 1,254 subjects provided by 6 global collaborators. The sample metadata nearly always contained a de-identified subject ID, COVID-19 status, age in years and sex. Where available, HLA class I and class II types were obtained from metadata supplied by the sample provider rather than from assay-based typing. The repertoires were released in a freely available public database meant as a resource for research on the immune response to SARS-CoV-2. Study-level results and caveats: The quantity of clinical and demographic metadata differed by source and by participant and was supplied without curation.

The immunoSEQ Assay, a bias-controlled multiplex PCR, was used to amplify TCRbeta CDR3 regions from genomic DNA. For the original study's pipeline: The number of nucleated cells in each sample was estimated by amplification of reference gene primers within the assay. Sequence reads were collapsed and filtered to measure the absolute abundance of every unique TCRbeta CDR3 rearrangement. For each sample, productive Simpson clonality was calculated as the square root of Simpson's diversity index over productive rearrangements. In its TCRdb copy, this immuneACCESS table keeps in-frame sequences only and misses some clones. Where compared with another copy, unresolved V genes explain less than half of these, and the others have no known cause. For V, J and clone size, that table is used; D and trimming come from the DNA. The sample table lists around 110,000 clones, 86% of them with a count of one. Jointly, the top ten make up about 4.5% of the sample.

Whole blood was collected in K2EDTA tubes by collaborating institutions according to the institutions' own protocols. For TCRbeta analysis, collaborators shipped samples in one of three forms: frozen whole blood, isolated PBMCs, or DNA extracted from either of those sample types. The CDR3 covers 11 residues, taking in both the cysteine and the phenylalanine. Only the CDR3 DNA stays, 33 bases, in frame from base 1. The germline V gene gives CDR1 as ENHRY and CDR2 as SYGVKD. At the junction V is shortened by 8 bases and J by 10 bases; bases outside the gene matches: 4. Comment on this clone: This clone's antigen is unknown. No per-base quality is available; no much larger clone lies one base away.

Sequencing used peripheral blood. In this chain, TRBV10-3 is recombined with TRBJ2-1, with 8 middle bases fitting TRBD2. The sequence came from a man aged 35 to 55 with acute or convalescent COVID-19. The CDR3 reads CAIRGGEEQFF. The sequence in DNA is TGTGCCATCCGGGGGGGAGAAGAGCAGTTCTTC.